The 14 T cell receptor beta chains in this list originate from one sample, sequenced in a study of CD8 T cells in ankylosing spondylitis. Regarding the study as a whole: Characteristic, it appeared, of ankylosing spondylitis blood was a TCR beta motif of several highly homologous variants.

TCRdb processed the 5' RACE reads anew with MiXCR; each CDR3 protein has one entry. The top ten clones hold around a fifth of a sample with fewer than 750,000 distinct CDR3 sequences, over 15% of them seen once. These receptors have no known antigen. Sequencing input: blood, either unsorted or a sorted T cell fraction (not recorded which). These receptors were taken from a male donor with ankylosing spondylitis.

The chain is built from TRBV7-2 and TRBJ2-7; 12 bases agree with TRBD1. V was clipped by 4 bases and J by 9 bases; unmatched bases: 10. The CDR3 sequence is 15 residues long. The V gene's germline CDR1 is SGHTA and CDR2 FQGNSA. The CDR3 DNA reads TGTGCCAGCAGCTCTCCGGGACAGGGGGCGCGCCCGCAGTACTTC. Amino acids: CASSSPGQGARPQYF.

The V gene is TRBV28, the J gene TRBJ1-2; D might be TRBD1 (5 bases). Trimming cost V 6 bases and J 1 base, with 15 bases left between them. CDR1 is MDHEN and CDR2 is SYDVKM in the germline V gene. CDR3 length: 15 amino acids. The CDR3 is CASSPWGRFNYGYTF. Written as DNA, the CDR3 is TGTGCCAGCAGCCCTTGGGGACGGTTTAACTATGGCTACACCTTC.

For this clonotype: A much larger clone differs from this one at a single base, so this may be a read error. The CDR3: CSSSLQFTGELFF. The CDR3 coding sequence is TGTTCCAGCAGTTTACAGTTCACCGGGGAGCTGTTTTTT. The gene calls are TRBV12-3 or TRBV12-4 and TRBJ2-2; D is ambiguous. The CDR3 loop spans 13 amino acids.

The CDR3 DNA reads TGCGCCAGCAGACAGGACCTCACCGGGGAGCTGTTTTTT. Residues: CASRQDLTGELFF. The chain carries TRBV10-1 and TRBJ2-2; D is perhaps TRBD1 (5 bases). CDR1 and CDR2 (germline): WNHNN, SYGVQD (reference sequence). This CDR3 is built from 13 residues. Trimming removed 6 bases at V and 4 bases at J, with 9 bases between.

This sequence joins TRBV12-3 or TRBV12-4 and TRBJ2-1; D might be TRBD1 or TRBD2, each matching 5 bases. CDR3 length equals 16 residues. Trimming took 1 base from V and 4 from J, leaving 14 bases between them. CDR3 sequence (DNA): TGTGCCAGCAGTTTAGGGGGGACCAGACCATACAATGAGCAGTTCTTC. Protein: CASSLGGTRPYNEQFF.

The rearrangement links TRBV11-3 to TRBJ1-2; D call uncertain. The CDR3 spans 12 residues. CDR1 SGHNT and CDR2 YENEEA come from the germline V gene. Deletions cut 3 bases from V and 6 bases from J, with 8 bases between. In DNA, the CDR3 is TGTGCCAGCAGCTTTAAAACCCATGGCTACACCTTC. Encoded protein: CASSFKTHGYTF. Based on the CDR3 plus reference TRBV11-3 and TRBJ1-2, the full variable domain is EAGVVQSPRYKIIEKKQPVAFWCNPISGHNTLYWYLQNLGQGPELLIRYENEEAVDDSQLPKDRFSAERLKGVDSTLKIQPAELGDSAVYLCASSFKTHGYTFGSGTRLTVV.

V usage is TRBV12-3 or TRBV12-4 and J usage is TRBJ1-5, with TRBD1 matching over 9 bases. The CDR3 spans 15 residues. V lost 5 bases, J lost 6 bases, and 8 bases stayed unmatched. CDR3 coding DNA: TGTGCCAGCAGTCCGGACAGGGGATGGTCTCAGCCCCAGCATTTT. This gives the protein CASSPDRGWSQPQHF.

Only a few counts were recorded for this clonotype. The chain uses TRBV27 and TRBJ2-7; 7 bases map to TRBD1. V shed 7 bases and J 3 bases; nucleotides not matched to a gene: 9. The germline V gene has CDR1 MNHEY and CDR2 SMNVEV (reference sequence). The CDR3 consists of 14 residues. The CDR3 here is CASIPTGRLYEQYF. The CDR3 coding sequence is TGTGCCAGCATCCCGACAGGGCGCCTCTACGAGCAGTACTTC.

This clonotype was counted a few times. The rearrangement links TRBV10-3 to TRBJ1-4; TRBD1 might be the D (5 bases). The germline gives CDR1 ENHRY, CDR2 SYGVKD. Trimming left V 4 bases short and J 3 bases short, with 9 bases between. The CDR3 runs to 14 residues. CDR3 loop: CAISGTPSNEKLFF. CDR3 sequence (DNA): TGTGCCATCAGTGGGACACCGTCTAATGAAAAACTGTTTTTT.

This clonotype has only a few counts. V is TRBV10-3 and J is TRBJ2-7, with a possible D match to TRBD2 (6 bases). The germline gives CDR1 ENHRY, CDR2 SYGVKD. This CDR3 has 13 amino acids. The V gene lost 8 bases and the J gene lost 4 bases, with 15 bases spanning the gap. CDR3 region: CAIGSGEAYEQYF. For the CDR3, the DNA is TGTGCCATCGGGTCGGGAGAAGCTTACGAGCAGTACTTC.

This clonotype was seen only a few times. The chain is built from TRBV6-5 and TRBJ2-7; 12 bases align to TRBD2. After removal of 5 bases from V and 2 bases from J, the junction contained 13 bases not matched to a gene. Per the germline V gene, CDR1 is MNHEY and CDR2 is SVGAGI. CDR3 length equals 18 residues. The CDR3 DNA reads TGTGCCAGCAGTAACCTGGGACTAGCGGGTCCCGGAGCCTACGAGCAGTACTTC. Translated: CASSNLGLAGPGAYEQYF.

This clonotype came up a few times. The gene calls are TRBV20-1 and TRBJ2-7; 7 bases line up with TRBD2. In germline, CDR1 is DFQATT, CDR2 SNEGSKA (reference sequence). The CDR3 sequence is 15 residues long. After removal of 6 bases from V and 9 bases from J, the junction contained 20 bases not matched to a gene. This chain's CDR3 is CSAGIGGGPGGGQYF. In DNA, the CDR3 is TGCAGTGCCGGAATTGGGGGAGGGCCGGGTGGTGGGCAGTACTTC.

This rearrangement joins TRBV20-1 to TRBJ2-5, with 11 bases aligning to TRBD2. V lost 5 bases and J lost 5; bases outside the gene matches: 7. In germline, CDR1 is DFQATT, CDR2 SNEGSKA (reference sequence). The CDR3 runs 14 residues. As DNA, the CDR3 is TGCAGTGCTTTGACTAGCGGGAAGGGGGAGACCCAGTACTTC. It encodes CSALTSGKGETQYF.

This clonotype came up a few times. The chain links TRBV12-3 or TRBV12-4 to TRBJ2-3; D might be TRBD2 (6 bases). The CDR3 contains 18 residues. The CDR3 region is CTISFSEPPGLVADTQYF. CDR3 nucleotides: TGTACCATCAGTTTTTCCGAACCACCGGGACTGGTCGCCGATACGCAGTATTTT.